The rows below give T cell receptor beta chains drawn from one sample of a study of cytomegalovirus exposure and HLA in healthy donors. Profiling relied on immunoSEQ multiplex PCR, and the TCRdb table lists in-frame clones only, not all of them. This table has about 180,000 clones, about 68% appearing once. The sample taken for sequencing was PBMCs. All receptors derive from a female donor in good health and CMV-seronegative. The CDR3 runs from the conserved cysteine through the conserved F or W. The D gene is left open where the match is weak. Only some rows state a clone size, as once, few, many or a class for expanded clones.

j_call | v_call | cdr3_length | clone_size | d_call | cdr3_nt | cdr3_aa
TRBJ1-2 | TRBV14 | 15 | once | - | TGTGCCAGCAGCCAAGATGGAGCCAGGGGATATGGCTACACCTTC | CASSQDGARGYGYTF
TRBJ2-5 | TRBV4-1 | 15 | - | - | TGCGCCAGCAGCCCCAGACTAAGCAAGATTGAGACCCAGTACTTC | CASSPRLSKIETQYF
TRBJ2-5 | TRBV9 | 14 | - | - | TGTGCCAGCACCCGTGGCGGGGTGATAGAGACCCAGTACTTC | CASTRGGVIETQYF
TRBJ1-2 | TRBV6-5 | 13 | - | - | TGTGCCAGCAGTCCACCCAGGGGCTATGGCTACACCTTC | CASSPPRGYGYTF
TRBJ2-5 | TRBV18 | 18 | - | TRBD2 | TGTGCCAGCTCACCACAAAACGGACTAGCGGGGGGAGAAGAGACCCAGTACTTC | CASSPQNGLAGGEETQYF
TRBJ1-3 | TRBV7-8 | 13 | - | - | TGTGCCAGCAGACCTCTCGACATTTACACCATATATTTT | CASRPLDIYTIYF
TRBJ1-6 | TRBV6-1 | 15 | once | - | TGTGCCAGCAGTTCCGACAGGTTCACCAATTCACCCCTCCACTTT | CASSSDRFTNSPLHF
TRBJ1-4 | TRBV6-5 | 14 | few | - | TGTGCCAGCAGTTACGGGCAGGGGTACGGAAAACTGTTTTTT | CASSYGQGYGKLFF
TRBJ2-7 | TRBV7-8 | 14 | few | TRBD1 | TGTGCCAGCAGCTTCCGGGACAGCCCCTACGAGCAGTACTTC | CASSFRDSPYEQYF
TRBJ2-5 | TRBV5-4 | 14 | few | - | TGTGCCAGCAGCTTGGTCGGGGGGCAGGGAGAGCAGTACTTC | CASSLVGGQGEQYF
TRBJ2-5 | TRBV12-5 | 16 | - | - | TGTGCTAGTGGTCCGGGGTCGGGAACCCTTGTGGGGACCCAGTACTTC | CASGPGSGTLVGTQYF
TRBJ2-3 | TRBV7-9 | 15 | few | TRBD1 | TGTGCAATCCCACACAGGGGAGCCTTCACAGATACGCAGTATTTT | CAIPHRGAFTDTQYF
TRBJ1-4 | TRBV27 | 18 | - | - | TGTGCCAGCAGTTTATCGTCGGGTGGCAGCACAACTAATGAAAAACTGTTTTTT | CASSLSSGGSTTNEKLFF
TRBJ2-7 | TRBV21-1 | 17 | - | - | TGTGCCAGCATCCCCCGTAGGTACAGGGGGTTCTCCTACGAGCAGTACTTC | CASIPRRYRGFSYEQYF
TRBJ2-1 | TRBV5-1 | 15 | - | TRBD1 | TGCGCCAGCAGCTTACCCGGGACAGGGATGAATGAGCAGTTCTTC | CASSLPGTGMNEQFF
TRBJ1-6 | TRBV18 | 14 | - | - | TGTGCCAGCTCACCAGACAGTAGAGGTTCACCCCTCCACTTT | CASSPDSRGSPLHF
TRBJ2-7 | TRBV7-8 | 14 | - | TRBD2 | TGTGCCAGCAGCTTCTACTCGGCGGGGGACGAGCAGTACTTC | CASSFYSAGDEQYF
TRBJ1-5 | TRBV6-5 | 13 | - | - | TGTGCCAGCAGTTATGGACAGAATCAGCCCCAGCATTTT | CASSYGQNQPQHF
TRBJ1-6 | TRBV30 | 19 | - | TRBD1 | TGTGCCTGGATTTTCCGGGACAGTAACCTTAGCTCCTATAATTCACCCCTCCACTTT | CAWIFRDSNLSSYNSPLHF
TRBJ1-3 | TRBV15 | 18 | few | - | TGTGCCACCAGCAGAGTCTCCGACAGCTTAATCTCTGGAAACACCATATATTTT | CATSRVSDSLISGNTIYF
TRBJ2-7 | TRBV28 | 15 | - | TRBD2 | TGTGCCAGCAGTTTAAAACTAGCGGGAGCGAGCGAGCAGTACTTC | CASSLKLAGASEQYF
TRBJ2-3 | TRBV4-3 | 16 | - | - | TGCGCCAGCAGCCAAGAGTGGGCAGGGGGCACAGATACGCAGTATTTT | CASSQEWAGGTDTQYF